This T cell receptor beta chain was identified in a study of Graves' ophthalmopathy and Graves' hyperthyroidism. Overall study context: Peripheral blood was collected at initial diagnosis, before any treatment.

This clonotype has only one observation. Pregnancy or lactation, uncontrolled infections and other autoimmune diseases were grounds for excluding patients. Diagnostic conclusions were grounded in clinical symptoms, serum thyroxine, TRAb, thyroid ultrasound and orbital computed tomography. The ends were cut back, 6 bases at V and 10 bases at J, with 14 bases in the middle. The CDR3 runs 12 residues. The germline gives CDR1 MRHNA, CDR2 SNTAGT. The authors amplified TCR beta CDR3 regions, and they did so from RNA transcripts for repertoire sequencing. An initial RT-PCR round employing HTBI primers preceded a second-round multiplex PCR. TCRdb re-derived calls from the multiplex PCR reads in MiXCR, one entry per CDR3 protein. The sample has approximately 41,000 distinct CDR3 sequences; approximately 52% are singletons.

The sequence was collected from an adult man with Graves' ophthalmopathy. The gene calls are TRBV6-4 and TRBJ2-3; D call uncertain. Material: peripheral blood. The CDR3 DNA reads as TGTGCCAGCAGCGACGCTACGGATTCGCAGTATTTT. This sequence encodes CASSDATDSQYF.